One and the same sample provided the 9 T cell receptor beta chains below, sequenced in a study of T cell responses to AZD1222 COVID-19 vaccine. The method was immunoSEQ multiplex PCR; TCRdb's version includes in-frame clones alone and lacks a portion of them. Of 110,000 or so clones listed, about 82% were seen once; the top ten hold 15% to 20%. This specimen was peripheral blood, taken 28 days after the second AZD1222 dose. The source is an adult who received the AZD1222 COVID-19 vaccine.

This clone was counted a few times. In DNA form, the CDR3 reads TGTGCCAGCAGCGCTCAGACAGGGGGCGACGGGGAGCTGTTTTTT. Protein sequence: CASSAQTGGDGELFF. This rearrangement joins TRBV9 to TRBJ2-2; TRBD1 matches 10 bases. The CDR3 totals 15 residues. Per the germline V gene, CDR1 is SGDLS and CDR2 is YYNGEE. V gave up 3 bases and J gave up 7 bases; unmatched junction bases: 6.

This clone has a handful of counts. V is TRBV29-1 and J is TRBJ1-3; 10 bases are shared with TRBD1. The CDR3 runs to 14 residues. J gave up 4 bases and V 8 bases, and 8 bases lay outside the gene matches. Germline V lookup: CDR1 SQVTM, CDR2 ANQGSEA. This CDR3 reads CSTSGQGKGNTIYF. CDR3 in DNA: TGCAGCACATCGGGACAGGGGAAAGGAAACACCATATATTTT.

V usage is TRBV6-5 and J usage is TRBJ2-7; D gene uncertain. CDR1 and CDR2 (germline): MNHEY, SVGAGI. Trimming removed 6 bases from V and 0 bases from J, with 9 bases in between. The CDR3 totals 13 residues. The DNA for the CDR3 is TGTGCCAGCAGGCAGGATAGCTCCTACGAGCAGTACTTC. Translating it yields CASRQDSSYEQYF.

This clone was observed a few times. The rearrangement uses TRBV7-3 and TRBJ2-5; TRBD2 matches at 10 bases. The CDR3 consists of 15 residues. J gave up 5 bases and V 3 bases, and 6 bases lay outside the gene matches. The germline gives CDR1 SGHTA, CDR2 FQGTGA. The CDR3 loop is CASSFLAGGVETQYF. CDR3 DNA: TGTGCCAGCAGCTTTTTAGCGGGGGGAGTGGAGACCCAGTACTTC.

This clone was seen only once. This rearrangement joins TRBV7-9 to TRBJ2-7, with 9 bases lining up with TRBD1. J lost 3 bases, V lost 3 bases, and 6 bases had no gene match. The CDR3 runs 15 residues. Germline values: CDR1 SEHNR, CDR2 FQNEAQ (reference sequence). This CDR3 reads CASSFLGTGNYEQYF. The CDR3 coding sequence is TGTGCCAGCAGCTTTTTAGGGACAGGGAACTACGAGCAGTACTTC.

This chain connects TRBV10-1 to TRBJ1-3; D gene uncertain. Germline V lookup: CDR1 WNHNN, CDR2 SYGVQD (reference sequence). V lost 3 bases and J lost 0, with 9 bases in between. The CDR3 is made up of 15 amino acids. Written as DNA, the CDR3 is TGCGCCAGCAGTGATTCGGTGGACTCTGGAAACACCATATATTTT. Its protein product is CASSDSVDSGNTIYF.

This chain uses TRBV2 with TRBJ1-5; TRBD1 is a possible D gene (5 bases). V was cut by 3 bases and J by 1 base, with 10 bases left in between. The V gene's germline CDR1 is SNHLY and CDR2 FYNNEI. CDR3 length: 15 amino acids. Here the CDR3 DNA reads TGTGCCAGCAGTGATGACAGATTAAGCAATCAGCCCCAGCATTTT. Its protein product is CASSDDRLSNQPQHF.

CDR3 sequence reads: CATSRVGDSNTGELFF. The CDR3 DNA sequence: TGTGCCACCAGCAGAGTGGGGGACTCGAACACCGGGGAGCTGTTTTTT. The genes are TRBV15 and TRBJ2-2; D perhaps matches TRBD2 (6 bases). The CDR3 has 16 amino acids. Trimming took 1 base from V and 0 from J, leaving 9 bases between them. In germline, CDR1 is LNHNV, CDR2 YYDKDF (reference sequence).

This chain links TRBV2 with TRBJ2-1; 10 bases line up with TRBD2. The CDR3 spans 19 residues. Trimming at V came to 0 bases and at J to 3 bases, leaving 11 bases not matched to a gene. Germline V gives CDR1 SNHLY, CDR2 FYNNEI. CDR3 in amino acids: CASSEALGALAGDYNEQFF. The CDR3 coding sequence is TGTGCCAGCAGTGAAGCGCTTGGTGCGCTAGCGGGGGACTACAATGAGCAGTTCTTC.